This T cell receptor beta chain originates from a study of shared clonotypes between healthy human individuals. The naive CD8 population came from CD45RO-negative cells selected for CCR7, without terminally differentiated effector memory CD45RA+ cells. The germline V gene has CDR1 SGHAT and CDR2 FQNNGV. The ends were cut back, 1 base at V and 5 bases at J, with 18 bases in the middle. The CDR3 has 16 residues. TCRdb keeps only in-frame clones here, not all; method: immunoSEQ multiplex PCR. The sample consists of around 1.9 million clones, 90% to 95% of them appearing once. The chain has TRBV11-2 and TRBJ2-7, with D tentatively TRBD2 (6 bases). The sequencing sample was made of naive CD8+ T cells from PBMCs. The TCR originated in a man between 18 and 35 years old in good health. Some clones in this sample may be carry-over from other donors' samples. Written as DNA, the CDR3 is TGTGCCAGCAGCTTAGCTAAGGGACTGTTAAGCCACGAGCAGTACTTC. It codes for CASSLAKGLLSHEQYF.